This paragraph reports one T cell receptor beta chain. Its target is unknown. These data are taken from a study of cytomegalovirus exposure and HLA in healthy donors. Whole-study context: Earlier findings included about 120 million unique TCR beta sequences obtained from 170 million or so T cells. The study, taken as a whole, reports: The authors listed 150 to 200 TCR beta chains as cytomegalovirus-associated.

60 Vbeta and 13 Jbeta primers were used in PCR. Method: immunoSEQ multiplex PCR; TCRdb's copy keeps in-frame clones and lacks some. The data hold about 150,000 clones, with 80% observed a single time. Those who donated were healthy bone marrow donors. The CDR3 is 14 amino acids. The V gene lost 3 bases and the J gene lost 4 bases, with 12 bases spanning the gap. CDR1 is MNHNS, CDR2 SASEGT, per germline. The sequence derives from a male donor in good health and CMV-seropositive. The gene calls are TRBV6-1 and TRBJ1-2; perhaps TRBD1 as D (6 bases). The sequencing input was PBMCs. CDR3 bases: TGTGCCAGCAGTGACAGGGGTTGGAGCTATGGCTACACCTTC. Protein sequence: CASSDRGWSYGYTF.